The next 20 T cell receptor beta chains were all read from a single sample in a study of vaccination and CD4 T cells after COVID-19. The treatment is: roughly ten-day PBMC culture with coronavirus spike peptide pools or control peptides (ViraFEST assay). These receptors' targets are unknown. Sequencing of cultured CD4+ T cell DNA used the Oncomine TCR Beta short-read assay. TCRdb re-called the PCR reads through MiXCR, storing one row per CDR3 protein. This table has approximately 13,000 distinct CDR3 sequences, 55% to 70% appearing once. Sequenced sample: CD4+ T cells from blood, cultured in vitro. The receptors were gathered from a human donor who had recovered from COVID-19.

This clonotype was detected once. The chain employs TRBV6-1 and TRBJ1-1; D perhaps matches TRBD1 (6 bases). Germline loops: CDR1 MNHNS, CDR2 SASEGT. The CDR3 is 14 amino acids. The germline V and J ends were trimmed by 4 bases and 7 bases, with 16 bases remaining between them. The CDR3 spells CASSVDRMLGEAFF. The CDR3 bases are TGTGCCAGCAGTGTTGACAGGATGTTAGGTGAAGCTTTCTTT.

This clonotype was observed once. The chain carries TRBV5-1 and TRBJ1-1; TRBD1 might be the D (6 bases). V lost 5 bases and J 1 base, leaving 12 bases between the germline ends. Germline V gene data show CDR1 as SGHRS and CDR2 as YFSETQ. The CDR3 sequence is 14 residues long. CDR3 bases: TGCGCCAGCAGATGGGACAACTCGAACACTGAAGCTTTCTTT. Its protein product is CASRWDNSNTEAFF.

The V call is TRBV18, the J call TRBJ2-1; the D gene is possibly TRBD1 (6 bases). This CDR3 comprises 13 residues. Germline assignment: CDR1 KGHSH and CDR2 LQKENI. V lost 8 bases and J lost 3, with 11 bases in between. The DNA of the CDR3 is TGTGCCAGCCTGGGGGCTTACTACAATGAGCAGTTCTTC. As protein: CASLGAYYNEQFF.

The chain employs TRBV23-1 and TRBJ1-2, with 8 bases matching TRBD1. TRBV23-1 belongs to the ORF category, with a function that is uncertain. The V segment lost 11 bases and the J segment 7 bases; nucleotides outside the gene matches: 6. The CDR3 loop spans 11 amino acids. The CDR3 DNA follows: TGCGCCGCTCAGGGGGCATTTGGCTACACCTTC. It encodes CAAQGAFGYTF.

The rearrangement links TRBV6-2 or TRBV6-3 to TRBJ1-5; perhaps TRBD1 as D (6 bases). Germline loops: CDR1 MNHEY, CDR2 SVGEGT. The CDR3 extends over 17 amino acids. Trimming shortened V by 5 bases and J by 2 bases, and 19 bases separated the two germline ends. In nucleotides, the CDR3 is TGTGCCAGCAGTCCTACGATGGGGGGCTTGGGCAATCAGCCCCAGCATTTT. Translated, it gives CASSPTMGGLGNQPQHF.

This chain uses TRBV5-1 with TRBJ2-7; 7 bases are a match to TRBD2. This CDR3 region has 15 residues. In germline, CDR1 is SGHRS, CDR2 YFSETQ. With V trimmed by 0 bases and J by 2 bases, 5 bases remained unmatched. CDR3 DNA: TGCGCCAGCAGCTTGGGTCAGCGGGGCGCCTACGAGCAGTACTTC. It encodes CASSLGQRGAYEQYF.

The chain is built from TRBV12-3 or TRBV12-4 and TRBJ1-5; TRBD1 is a possible D gene (6 bases). CDR3 length: 13 amino acids. V was cut by 6 bases and J by 2 bases, with 8 bases left in between. CDR3 DNA sequence: TGTGCCAGCAGACGACAGGGCAATCAGCCCCAGCATTTT. This codes for CASRRQGNQPQHF.

J is TRBJ1-1 and V is TRBV9, with D hard to call. CDR1 is SGDLS and CDR2 is YYNGEE in the germline V gene. The CDR3 sequence is 13 residues long. Trimming took 3 bases from V and 1 from J, leaving 7 bases between them. In nucleotides, the CDR3 is TGTGCCAGCAGCGAGGGCCAGAACACTGAAGCTTTCTTT. Translated, it gives CASSEGQNTEAFF.

The chain uses TRBV2 and TRBJ1-2; 7 bases are shared with TRBD1. The CDR3 is made up of 14 amino acids. V lost 5 bases and J lost 5; bases outside the gene matches: 8. Germline V gene sequence: CDR1 SNHLY, CDR2 FYNNEI. In DNA, the CDR3 is TGTGCCAGCAGTACTCGACAGGGAGGGTATGGCTACACCTTC. Protein product: CASSTRQGGYGYTF.

The rearrangement uses TRBV28 and TRBJ2-7; the match to TRBD2 covers 13 bases. The V gene end was trimmed by 7 bases and the J gene end by 6 bases; junction bases not matched to a gene: 6. Germline CDR1 and CDR2: MDHEN and SYDVKM. The CDR3 covers 14 residues. The CDR3 DNA follows: TGTGCCAGCACCCCCGGGACTAGCGGGACCGAGCAGTACTTC. This gives the protein CASTPGTSGTEQYF.

A few counts support this clonotype. The chain carries TRBV19 and TRBJ2-5; D is ambiguous. Trimming stripped 6 bases from V and 2 bases from J, with 13 bases between. Germline CDR1 and CDR2: LNHDA and SQIVND (reference sequence). The CDR3 contains 14 residues. CDR3 amino acids: CASSRSRQQETQYF. CDR3 DNA: TGTGCCAGTAGCCGGAGTCGGCAGCAAGAGACCCAGTACTTC.

The chain couples TRBV29-1 to TRBJ1-2; TRBD1 might be the D (5 bases). Germline lookup yields CDR1 SQVTM and CDR2 ANQGSEA. This CDR3 has 13 residues. V lost 0 bases and J 8 bases, leaving 13 bases between the germline ends. This chain's CDR3 is CSVEDGGARGYTF. The CDR3 bases are TGCAGCGTTGAAGACGGCGGGGCGCGCGGCTACACCTTC.

Details on this clonotype: Relative to the germline gene, one junction end is altered; a read error may explain this. The chain has TRBV7-8 and TRBJ2-7; a weak D match, TRBD1 (5 bases). This CDR3 has 14 residues. The germline V gene has CDR1 SGHVS and CDR2 FQNEAQ. The DNA of the CDR3 is TGTGCTAGCAACTTAGACCTATTTTCAGGGGAGCAGTACTTC. The encoded protein is CASNLDLFSGEQYF.

The rearrangement uses TRBV11-3 and TRBJ2-7; tentative D call: TRBD1 (6 bases). This CDR3 is built from 12 residues. Germline loops: CDR1 SGHNT, CDR2 YENEEA. The V end was cut by 5 bases, the J end by 4 bases, with 9 bases between. In nucleotides, the CDR3 is TGTGCCAGCAGCGCCCAGGGGTACGAGCAGTACTTC. It encodes CASSAQGYEQYF.

This clonotype turned up a few times. V is TRBV24-1 and J is TRBJ2-3; D call uncertain. CDR1 and CDR2 (germline): KGHDR, SFDVKD. V lost 4 bases and J 7 bases, leaving 17 bases between the germline ends. CDR3 length equals 15 residues. The CDR3 reads CATSDSGSLGNTQYF. In DNA, the CDR3 is TGTGCCACCAGTGACTCCGGGTCCCTCGGAAATACGCAGTATTTT.

In its sample, this clonotype was seen once. The chain couples TRBV11-2 to TRBJ2-7; TRBD1 agrees at 10 bases. CDR1 is SGHAT and CDR2 is FQNNGV in the germline V gene. The CDR3 length is 14 residues. V lost 4 bases to trimming and J lost 5 bases; unmatched junction nucleotides: 5. The CDR3: CASSSDRGFNEQYF. CDR3 nucleotide sequence: TGTGCCAGCAGCTCGGACAGGGGGTTCAACGAGCAGTACTTC.

The chain has TRBV24-1 and TRBJ2-1; D is possibly TRBD2 (6 bases). Trimming cost V 3 bases and J 2 bases, with 10 bases left between them. Germline V gene lookup returns CDR1 KGHDR and CDR2 SFDVKD. The CDR3 extends over 15 amino acids. In DNA form, the CDR3 reads TGTGCCACCAGTGATCGTCTAGCGACCTACAATGAGCAGTTCTTC. As protein: CATSDRLATYNEQFF.

The V and J genes are TRBV7-2 and TRBJ2-5, with 11 bases aligning to TRBD2. Unmatched junction bases numbered 12, after V lost 5 bases and J lost 7 bases. Germline V gives CDR1 SGHTA, CDR2 FQGNSA. The CDR3 length is 16 residues. CDR3 sequence reads: CASSLGTSGAWGTQYF. CDR3 nucleotide sequence: TGTGCCAGCAGCCTCGGGACTAGCGGCGCGTGGGGGACCCAGTACTTC. Using reference TRBV7-2 and TRBJ2-5 for the parts outside the CDR3, the full variable domain is GAGVSQSPSNKVTEKGKDVELRCDPISGHTALYWYRQSLGQGLEFLIYFQGNSAPDKSGLPSDRFSAERTGGSVSTLTIQRTQQEDSAVYLCASSLGTSGAWGTQYFGPGTRLLVL.

This chain uses TRBV24-1 with TRBJ2-2; perhaps D is TRBD1 or TRBD2 (6 bases each). Germline lookup yields CDR1 KGHDR and CDR2 SFDVKD. This CDR3 region has 17 residues. V gave up 3 bases and J gave up 3 bases, with 16 bases separating them. The CDR3 here is CATSDPRRGPDTGELFF. The CDR3 region has the DNA TGTGCCACCAGTGATCCACGTCGGGGGCCGGACACCGGGGAGCTGTTTTTT.

This chain links TRBV30 with TRBJ1-1; D remains ambiguous. The CDR3 extends over 14 amino acids. Trimming removed 2 bases at V and 1 base at J, with 11 bases between. Germline CDR1 and CDR2: GTSNPN and SVGIG (reference sequence). The CDR3 protein is CAWSTLPANTEAFF. The CDR3 nucleotides are TGTGCCTGGAGTACTCTCCCGGCGAACACTGAAGCTTTCTTT.